This TCR beta chain derives from a study of persistence of HIV-infected CD4 T cells. Cells were stimulated with overlapping HIV-1 Gag 15-mer peptides. Memory cells lacking CD40L and CD69 with high CD45RO were sorted. Suppressive ART was started during chronic HIV-1 infection in these adults. Stimulated PBMCs had first been depleted of CD8+ T cells. Turning to this clone: The antigen remains unidentified.

This CDR3 contains 16 residues. Germline loops: CDR1 LNHNV, CDR2 YYDKDF (reference sequence). V was trimmed by 3 bases and J by 2 bases, leaving 17 bases between them. This was the immunoSEQ version 4 assay in survey mode. This table comes from immunoSEQ multiplex PCR, and its TCRdb copy is limited to in-frame clones, with some not included. The sample comprises approximately 36,000 clones, over 65% of which are singletons, and roughly 5.4% rests with the top ten. The source is an adult with HIV. The donor label of this sample is uncertain. The starting material was cultured CD4+ T cells from PBMCs, obtained from a patient who received antiretroviral therapy. The V call is TRBV15, the J call TRBJ2-7; D gene ambiguous. The CDR3, as DNA: TGTGCCACCAGCAGTTGGGGATCCGAAAGGGCCTACGAGCAGTACTTC. Translated, it gives CATSSWGSERAYEQYF.